Listed below are T cell receptor beta chains from one sample, sequenced in a study of blood T cell repertoires in COVID-19. Repertoires were generated with immunoSEQ multiplex PCR, while TCRdb's copy carries only in-frame clones and drops some. The sample has over 150,000 clones; roughly 80% are singletons. The sample consisted of peripheral blood. These receptors all come from a woman aged 50 to 60 with acute or convalescent COVID-19. Both conserved end residues are part of each CDR3. D genes are given only for firm matches. A row's size may be missing; if present it is once, few, many or a size class.

J	size	D	V	CDR3	DNA
TRBJ2-2	-	TRBD1	TRBV5-4	CASTRARTGGTGELFF	TGTGCCAGCACACGGGCTAGAACAGGGGGCACCGGGGAGCTGTTTTTT
TRBJ2-3	once	-	TRBV19	CASSIQASTDTQYF	TGTGCCAGTAGTATTCAGGCCTCCACAGATACGCAGTATTTT
TRBJ2-2	-	TRBD1	TRBV11-2	CASSDRDRVVGELFF	TGTGCCAGCAGCGACCGGGACAGGGTCGTCGGGGAGCTGTTTTTT
TRBJ2-1	-	TRBD2	TRBV28	CASSSAGGPSYNEQFF	TGTGCCAGCAGTTCCGCGGGGGGTCCCTCCTACAATGAGCAGTTCTTC
TRBJ1-1	few	-	TRBV2	CASSERGRTEAFF	TGTGCCAGCAGTGAACGTGGTCGGACTGAAGCTTTCTTT
TRBJ2-7	few	-	TRBV7-2	CASSLGALRGEQYF	TGTGCCAGCAGCTTAGGCGCACTAAGAGGGGAGCAGTACTTC
TRBJ1-2	-	-	TRBV2	CASSSTVTYGYTF	TGTGCCAGCAGCTCGACAGTCACCTATGGCTACACCTTC
TRBJ1-4	-	TRBD1	TRBV9	CASSPRTGTGEKLFF	TGTGCCAGCAGCCCCAGGACAGGGACGGGCGAAAAACTGTTTTTT
TRBJ1-2	-	TRBD1	TRBV3-1/TRBV3-2	CASSRLGQGSGGYTF	TGTGCCAGCAGCCGCTTAGGACAGGGTTCGGGTGGCTACACCTTC
TRBJ2-2	-	-	TRBV3-1/TRBV3-2	CASSRLRTEKAGELFF	TGTGCCAGCAGCCGCCTTAGGACAGAGAAGGCCGGGGAGCTGTTTTTT
TRBJ1-3	-	-	TRBV28	CASIPSVSAGNTIYF	TGTGCCAGCATCCCATCTGTCTCAGCTGGAAACACCATATATTTT
TRBJ2-7	-	-	TRBV6-5	CASRRDGGSYEQYF	TGTGCCAGCAGGCGGGACGGGGGCTCCTACGAGCAGTACTTC
TRBJ2-1	-	-	TRBV30	CAWNWRRDNEQFF	TGTGCCTGGAACTGGCGGCGGGACAATGAGCAGTTCTTC
TRBJ2-7	-	-	TRBV20-1	CSASHNGQFSYEQYF	TGCAGTGCTAGTCATAATGGACAGTTCTCCTACGAGCAGTACTTC
TRBJ1-1	-	-	TRBV3-1/TRBV3-2	CASSQGRENTEAFF	TGTGCCAGCAGCCAAGGCCGGGAGAACACTGAAGCTTTCTTT
TRBJ2-5	-	-	TRBV18	CASSPRSLGAGETQYF	TGTGCCAGCTCTCCCCGGTCTTTGGGGGCCGGAGAGACCCAGTACTTC